Sequencing of this T cell receptor (beta chain) was carried out in a study of blood T cells in healthy people across ages. The study's findings and limits: Researchers said unsorted PBMCs prevented a conclusive naive versus antigen-experienced comparison.

Then a second PCR, running roughly 6 to 12 cycles, was carried out with a sample-barcoded 5' primer and a J-beta primer mix. TCRdb reprocessed the 5' RACE reads with MiXCR, giving one entry per CDR3 protein. The sample lists some 1.5 million distinct CDR3 sequences, 35% to 45% occurring once. Remarks on this clonotype: Its cognate antigen is unknown.

This CDR3 has 15 amino acids. With V trimmed by 5 bases and J by 8 bases, 10 bases remained unmatched. The germline V gene has CDR1 LNHNV and CDR2 YYDKDF (reference sequence). This chain links TRBV15 with TRBJ2-4, with 9 positions matching TRBD2. What was sequenced was blood. The receptor was derived from a woman aged 18-29 years in good health. The CDR3 region is CATSGGGLAGHIQYF. For the CDR3, the DNA is TGTGCCACCAGCGGGGGGGGACTAGCTGGTCACATTCAGTACTTC.